The clone carrying this T cell receptor (beta chain) was detected only once. Original methodology: Amplification of reference gene primers was used by the study to estimate nucleated cell counts. The repertoire was sequenced with immunoSEQ multiplex PCR; TCRdb's copy has only in-frame clones and lacks some. That table supplies the V and J calls and clone size; D and trimming were determined from the DNA. The sample lists 69,000 or so clones, 70% to 85% seen once, with 13% in the top ten. It was during active infection that Seattle patients were enrolled and then longitudinally followed. Germline lookup yields CDR1 LNHDA and CDR2 SQIVND (reference sequence). This CDR3 has 17 residues. With 2 bases clipped from V and 2 bases from J, the junction kept 7 bases outside the gene matches. This entry comes from a study of blood T cell repertoires in COVID-19. Study information: Some COVID-19 samples were acute and others convalescent; all came from the United States, Italy and Spain.

The specimen sequenced was peripheral blood. The TCR was taken from a man aged 50 to 60 with COVID-19, enrolled during active disease. This chain links TRBV19 with TRBJ2-1; 9 bases map to TRBD2. CDR3 coding DNA: TGTGCCAGTAGTATAAAGGTAGGCGGGGGGGCCTACAATGAGCAGTTCTTC. Translated: CASSIKVGGGAYNEQFF.